The next 32 T cell receptor beta chains were all read from a single sample in a study of shared clonotypes between healthy human individuals. CD45RO-negative, CCR7-selected cells formed the naive CD8 fraction, which excluded terminally differentiated effector memory CD45RA+ cells. Produced via immunoSEQ multiplex PCR; TCRdb's table is partial and in-frame only. The sample consists of hundreds of thousands of clones, about 96% of them appearing once. The sample consisted of naive CD8+ T cells sorted from blood. The receptors originated from a woman in her twenties or thirties in good health.

A note on this clone: Other nucleotide sequences from this sample produce the same CDR3. The chain has TRBV28 and TRBJ2-2; D gene ambiguous. From germline, CDR1 is MDHEN and CDR2 SYDVKM. This CDR3 comprises 12 residues. The V gene lost 3 bases and the J gene lost 3 bases, with 2 bases spanning the gap. CDR3 sequence: CASSFDTGELFF. The CDR3 DNA reads as TGTGCCAGCAGTTTTGACACCGGGGAGCTGTTTTTT.

The chain joins TRBV7-9 to TRBJ2-7; D remains unclear. CDR1 and CDR2 (germline): SEHNR, FQNEAQ (reference sequence). V was shortened by 5 bases and J by 4 bases, with 12 bases between the two germline ends. The CDR3 length is 13 residues. DNA of the CDR3: TGTGCCAGCAGCCCCCGGGCCCCATACGAGCAGTACTTC. Encoded protein: CASSPRAPYEQYF.

The sample holds one count of this clone. This chain connects TRBV27 to TRBJ2-1, with 10 positions matching TRBD2. This CDR3 contains 15 residues. V lost 3 bases to trimming and J lost 7 bases; unmatched junction nucleotides: 6. Germline CDR1 reads MNHEY; CDR2 reads SMNVEV (reference sequence). The CDR3 sequence is CASSLVAGGRNEQFF. The CDR3 nucleotides are TGTGCCAGCAGTTTGGTAGCGGGAGGCCGGAATGAGCAGTTCTTC.

The chain employs TRBV28 and TRBJ1-5; no clear D gene. Trimming left V 3 bases short and J 1 base short, with 7 bases between. There are 14 residues in the CDR3. Germline V CDR1 and CDR2: MDHEN, SYDVKM. This CDR3 reads CASSFVLSNQPQHF. The CDR3 DNA follows: TGTGCCAGCAGTTTTGTTCTCAGCAATCAGCCCCAGCATTTT. Full variable domain (missing parts from reference TRBV28 and TRBJ1-5): DVKVTQSSRYLVKRTGEKVFLECVQDMDHENMFWYRQDPGLGLRLIYFSYDVKMKEKGDIPEGYSVSREKKERFSLILESASTNQTSMYLCASSFVLSNQPQHFGDGTRLSIL.

The rearrangement joins TRBV5-1 to TRBJ2-7; D might be TRBD2 (6 bases). This CDR3 is built from 15 residues. V shed 4 bases and J shed 0 bases, with 14 bases lying between them. Germline V CDR1 and CDR2: SGHRS, YFSETQ. CDR3 DNA: TGCGCCAGCAGCGTCGTAGCGGACCGCTCCTACGAGCAGTACTTC. Its translation is CASSVVADRSYEQYF. The full variable domain, completed using reference TRBV5-1 and TRBJ2-7, is KAGVTQTPRYLIKTRGQQVTLSCSPISGHRSVSWYQQTPGQGLQFLFEYFSETQRNKGNFPGRFSGRQFSNSRSEMNVSTLELGDSALYLCASSVVADRSYEQYFGPGTRLTVT.

The rearrangement uses TRBV27 and TRBJ1-5; the D gene is possibly TRBD1 (5 bases). This CDR3 contains 17 residues. Trimming shortened V by 0 bases and J by 5 bases, and 17 bases separated the two germline ends. Germline V gene sequence: CDR1 MNHEY, CDR2 SMNVEV (reference sequence). The CDR3 loop is CASSLSPPSGGDQPQHF. DNA for the CDR3: TGTGCCAGCAGTTTATCCCCTCCTTCGGGGGGGGATCAGCCCCAGCATTTT.

This rearrangement joins TRBV9 to TRBJ2-3; D is perhaps TRBD1 (6 bases). V gave up 9 bases and J gave up 10 bases, with 24 bases separating them. CDR1 and CDR2 from the germline V gene are SGDLS and YYNGEE. The CDR3 has 14 residues. CDR3 residues: CATPFPTYRAPQYF. The CDR3, as DNA: TGTGCCACCCCCTTCCCGACGTACAGGGCGCCGCAGTATTTT.

The chain employs TRBV19 and TRBJ1-4; D is perhaps TRBD1 (6 bases). This CDR3 spans 16 amino acids. The germline CDR1 and CDR2 sequences are LNHDA and SQIVND (reference sequence). V was cut by 5 bases and J by 4 bases, with 17 bases left in between. CDR3 DNA: TGTGCCAGTAGTCCCCGGCTAGCGGACAGTAATGAAAAACTGTTTTTT. It encodes CASSPRLADSNEKLFF.

The chain links TRBV6-1 to TRBJ2-5; TRBD2 matches at 10 bases. CDR3 length equals 17 residues. Germline loops: CDR1 MNHNS, CDR2 SASEGT. Trimming at V came to 4 bases and at J to 4 bases, leaving 12 bases not matched to a gene. CDR3 nucleotides: TGTGCCAGCAGTGCCTATGAAAGCGGGAGGGCCCCAGAGACCCAGTACTTC. Its protein is CASSAYESGRAPETQYF.

This rearrangement joins TRBV30 to TRBJ1-1; TRBD1 agrees at 7 bases. V lost 5 bases to trimming and J lost 0 bases; unmatched junction nucleotides: 15. Germline-derived CDR1 and CDR2 are GTSNPN and SVGIG (reference sequence). CDR3 size: 17 residues. CDR3: CAWDGYGRGVMNTEAFF. The CDR3 bases are TGTGCCTGGGACGGTTACGGCAGGGGGGTTATGAACACTGAAGCTTTCTTT.

V gene TRBV6-5 combines with J gene TRBJ2-7, with D perhaps TRBD2 (5 bases). The V end lost 2 bases, the J end lost 2 bases, and 10 bases lay between the germline ends. This CDR3 is built from 14 residues. Per the germline V gene, CDR1 is MNHEY and CDR2 is SVGAGI. The CDR3 nucleotides read TGTGCCAGCAGTTACCTGGCGGGTACCTACGAGCAGTACTTC. This gives the protein CASSYLAGTYEQYF.

This chain uses TRBV7-8 with TRBJ1-2; 8 bases align to TRBD1. The CDR3 covers 16 residues. The junction had 9 bases not matched to a gene; V was cut back by 2 bases and J by 4 bases. From germline, CDR1 is SGHVS and CDR2 FQNEAQ. In DNA, the CDR3 is TGTGCCAGCAGCTTAATAGGGTCAGGGGGCACCTATGGCTACACCTTC. Protein sequence: CASSLIGSGGTYGYTF.

The chain recombines TRBV16 with TRBJ2-5; 9 bases align to TRBD1. V was clipped by 2 bases and J by 5 bases; unmatched bases: 3. The CDR3 loop spans 14 amino acids. The germline V gene has CDR1 KGHSY and CDR2 FQNENV. The CDR3: CASSQLGQGETQYF. In nucleotides, the CDR3 is TGTGCCAGCAGCCAACTGGGACAGGGCGAGACCCAGTACTTC. Full variable domain (outside the CDR3, taken from reference TRBV16 and TRBJ2-5): GEEVAQTPKHLVRGEGQKAKLYCAPIKGHSYVFWYQQVLKNEFKFLISFQNENVFDETGMPKERFSAKCLPNSPCSLEIQATKLEDSAVYFCASSQLGQGETQYFGPGTRLLVL.

Points on this clone: Other DNA sequences in this sample translate to the same CDR3. The chain combines TRBV27 with TRBJ2-7, with 11 bases that match TRBD2. The V gene's germline CDR1 is MNHEY and CDR2 SMNVEV (reference sequence). Unmatched junction bases numbered 4, after V lost 5 bases and J lost 1 base. CDR3 length: 15 residues. The CDR3 DNA reads as TGTGCCAGCAGTCCCGGGACTAGCGGTTCCTACGAGCAGTACTTC. It encodes CASSPGTSGSYEQYF.

The V gene is TRBV13, the J gene TRBJ2-7, with TRBD2 matching over 9 bases. The CDR3 loop spans 15 amino acids. The germline CDR1 and CDR2 sequences are PRHDT and FYEKMQ (reference sequence). The V and J ends lost 5 bases and 2 bases, in that order; junction bases with no gene match: 7. In DNA, the CDR3 is TGTGCCAGCAGCCCTACTAGCGGGCTGGCCTACGAGCAGTACTTC. Protein: CASSPTSGLAYEQYF.

The chain carries TRBV27 and TRBJ2-5, with no clear D. The CDR3 is 16 amino acids. V lost 5 bases to trimming and J lost 2 bases, with 18 bases between them. Germline CDR1 and CDR2: MNHEY and SMNVEV (reference sequence). Here the CDR3 reads CASSPYLESEQETQYF. The CDR3 DNA follows: TGTGCCAGCAGTCCTTACCTTGAATCGGAGCAAGAGACCCAGTACTTC.

This chain links TRBV5-1 with TRBJ2-3; weak D call: TRBD2 (5 bases). CDR3 size: 15 residues. Between the trimmed V and J ends, which lost 4 bases and 0 bases, there was a span of 12 bases. Germline V CDR1 and CDR2: SGHRS, YFSETQ. The CDR3 loop reads CASSGSVSSTDTQYF. CDR3 DNA: TGCGCCAGCAGCGGGAGCGTATCAAGCACAGATACGCAGTATTTT.

The gene calls are TRBV9 and TRBJ2-2; 7 nucleotides match TRBD2. Germline V CDR1 and CDR2: SGDLS, YYNGEE. This CDR3 comprises 17 residues. The V gene end was trimmed by 4 bases and the J gene end by 6 bases; junction bases not matched to a gene: 15. The CDR3 protein is CASSPTGGITAAGELFF. In DNA, the CDR3 is TGTGCCAGCAGCCCGACGGGAGGCATTACGGCTGCCGGGGAGCTGTTTTTT.

The chain employs TRBV9 and TRBJ1-4; D is possibly TRBD1 (5 bases). The germline CDR1 and CDR2 sequences are SGDLS and YYNGEE. The CDR3 sequence is 15 residues long. Trimming took off 3 bases at V and 6 bases at J, with 15 bases between the two ends. The CDR3, as DNA: TGTGCCAGCAGCGCCGGGACCCTCACCGATGAAAAACTGTTTTTT. Translated, it gives CASSAGTLTDEKLFF.

The chain has TRBV7-9 and TRBJ2-2; no clear D gene. CDR3 length: 14 residues. Trimming took off 4 bases at V and 3 bases at J, with 9 bases between the two ends. Germline loops: CDR1 SEHNR, CDR2 FQNEAQ (reference sequence). The CDR3 is CASSSKGYTGELFF. The CDR3 bases are TGTGCCAGCAGCTCGAAGGGATACACCGGGGAGCTGTTTTTT. The full variable domain, rest sourced from reference TRBV7-9 and TRBJ2-2, is DTGVSQNPRHKITKRGQNVTFRCDPISEHNRLYWYRQTLGQGPEFLTYFQNEAQLEKSRLLSDRFSAERPKGSFSTLEIQRTEQGDSAMYLCASSSKGYTGELFFGEGSRLTVL.

This chain uses TRBV19 with TRBJ2-1; 10 positions agree with TRBD1. The V gene's germline CDR1 is LNHDA and CDR2 SQIVND (reference sequence). The V and J ends lost 4 bases and 0 bases, in that order; junction bases with no gene match: 15. The CDR3 is 20 amino acids. The CDR3 here is CASSTGIRPGQGSSYNEQFF. CDR3 in DNA: TGTGCCAGTAGTACAGGAATTAGACCGGGACAGGGGAGCTCCTACAATGAGCAGTTCTTC. Looking up the rest from reference TRBV19 and TRBJ2-1 gives the full variable domain: DGGITQSPKYLFRKEGQNVTLSCEQNLNHDAMYWYRQDPGQGLRLIYYSQIVNDFQKGDIAEGYSVSREKKESFPLTVTSAQKNPTAFYLCASSTGIRPGQGSSYNEQFFGPGTRLTVL.

V usage is TRBV28 and J usage is TRBJ2-3; TRBD2 matches at 7 bases. CDR3 size: 15 residues. Per the germline V gene, CDR1 is MDHEN and CDR2 is SYDVKM. With V trimmed by 6 bases and J by 3 bases, 9 bases remained unmatched. The CDR3 region is CASSTPREGTDTQYF. For the CDR3, the DNA is TGTGCCAGCAGCACCCCAAGGGAGGGGACAGATACGCAGTATTTT.

This sequence joins TRBV7-6 and TRBJ2-5; 9 bases line up with TRBD2. The ends lost 5 bases at V and 3 bases at J; junction bases unmatched: 4. The V gene's germline CDR1 is SGHVS and CDR2 FNYEAQ. The CDR3 spans 14 residues. In nucleotides, the CDR3 is TGTGCCAGCAGCCTAAGACTAGCGGAAGAGACCCAGTACTTC. Protein: CASSLRLAEETQYF.

This sequence joins TRBV5-6 and TRBJ2-7; no definite D call. Trimming pared 0 bases from V and 1 base from J, leaving 8 bases between. The germline CDR1 and CDR2 sequences are SGHDT and YYEEEE. This CDR3 has 14 amino acids. CDR3 coding DNA: TGTGCCAGCAGCTTGGGAGACACTTCCTACGAGCAGTACTTC. Protein product: CASSLGDTSYEQYF.

The J gene is TRBJ2-1, the V gene TRBV11-1; TRBD2 matches 9 bases. The length of the CDR3 is 17 residues. Looked up from germline, CDR1 is SGHAT and CDR2 is FQDESV (reference sequence). V shed 2 bases and J 7 bases; nucleotides not matched to a gene: 12. CDR3 residues: CASSLKWAGGPKNEQFF. CDR3 nucleotide sequence: TGTGCCAGCAGCTTAAAATGGGCGGGAGGGCCGAAAAATGAGCAGTTCTTC.

This sequence joins TRBV6-5 and TRBJ1-4; D not certain. V gave up 1 base and J gave up 4 bases, with 7 bases separating them. CDR3 length equals 14 residues. Per the germline V gene, CDR1 is MNHEY and CDR2 is SVGAGI. CDR3 amino acids: CASSYYMGNEKLFF. CDR3 DNA sequence: TGTGCCAGCAGTTACTACATGGGTAATGAAAAACTGTTTTTT.

CDR3 nucleotide sequence: TGCGCCAGCAGTGACGTCCACAATGAGCAGTTCTTC. It encodes CASSDVHNEQFF. The J gene is TRBJ2-1, the V gene TRBV10-2, with D uncertain. Between the trimmed V and J ends, which lost 3 bases and 5 bases, there was a span of 5 bases. The CDR3 is 12 residues long. Germline CDR1 reads WSHSY; CDR2 reads SAAADI.

The chain is built from TRBV19 and TRBJ2-1; perhaps TRBD2 as D (5 bases). CDR3 size: 13 residues. V was pared by 5 bases and J by 10 bases, with 15 bases between. From germline, CDR1 is LNHDA and CDR2 SQIVND (reference sequence). The CDR3 protein is CASSLVGAGEQFF. The CDR3, as DNA: TGTGCCAGTAGTCTAGTGGGAGCTGGCGAGCAGTTCTTC.

The gene calls are TRBV30 and TRBJ2-7, with 7 bases identical to TRBD1. Trimming removed 2 bases from V and 2 bases from J; junction bases left unmatched: 6. Germline-derived CDR1 and CDR2 are GTSNPN and SVGIG (reference sequence). The CDR3 runs to 14 residues. The CDR3 loop is CAWSHGTVTYEQYF. For the CDR3, the DNA is TGTGCCTGGAGTCACGGGACAGTAACCTACGAGCAGTACTTC.

The rearrangement links TRBV13 to TRBJ1-2; D uncertain. The germline V gene has CDR1 PRHDT and CDR2 FYEKMQ (reference sequence). Trimming cost V 0 bases and J 3 bases, with 8 bases left between them. CDR3 length: 14 residues. The CDR3 protein is CASSLGASYYGYTF. The CDR3 region has the DNA TGTGCCAGCAGCTTAGGGGCCTCCTACTATGGCTACACCTTC.

V and J are TRBV10-2 and TRBJ2-1; 7 bases map to TRBD2. The CDR3 consists of 13 residues. Germline V gene lookup returns CDR1 WSHSY and CDR2 SAAADI. V was pared by 7 bases and J by 9 bases, with 9 bases of the junction left unmatched. As DNA, the CDR3 is TGCGCCAGCATCCCTGGGGAGGGGCGTGAGCAGTTCTTC. Its protein is CASIPGEGREQFF.

The chain couples TRBV4-2 to TRBJ2-1; D is possibly TRBD1 or TRBD2 (5 bases each). CDR1 and CDR2 (germline): LGHNA, YNFKEQ. CDR3 length: 13 amino acids. V lost 2 bases and J lost 6, with 8 bases in between. CDR3 in amino acids: CASSQRGPNEQFF. CDR3 nucleotides: TGTGCCAGCAGCCAAAGGGGACCCAATGAGCAGTTCTTC.